This TCR beta chain is from a study of tumor-infiltrating lymphocytes in primary liver carcinoma. Study-wide findings and caveats: No more than about 8-24% of top clones could be seen in all five tumor regions. The 250 largest clones made up significantly more of tumor than blood repertoires (p = 0.039).

Comment on this clonotype: Its cognate antigen is unknown.

The length of the CDR3 is 12 residues. Trimming took 6 bases from V and 16 from J; bases not matched to a gene: 11. CDR1 SGHAT and CDR2 FQNNGV come from the germline V gene. The researchers produced TCR beta cDNA from around 0.5 ug total RNA with a constant-region primer. Three nested multiplex PCR rounds, a slightly modified ARM-PCR method, built the TCR beta libraries. The first two PCR rounds used TRBV1-TRBV30 primers with a Cbeta primer, approximately 10 cycles each. TCRdb processed the multiplex PCR reads anew with MiXCR; each CDR3 protein has one entry. The sample gives approximately 110,000 distinct CDR3 sequences, about four fifths of which show up once; roughly a fifth is in the top ten. The roughly 17-31 mg bulk tissue piece was not sorted before simultaneous RNA and DNA extraction. Chronic HBV infection affected patients, none of whom had received treatment.

The sequence was collected from a man aged 35-49 years with primary liver carcinoma and hepatitis B virus infection. V usage is TRBV11-2 and J usage is TRBJ2-1; TRBD1 aligns across 8 bases. The specimen sequenced was liver tumor tissue from sampling region 3. Subset: tumor region T3, left-lateral pole. The CDR3 is CASSYETGEKFF. The DNA of the CDR3 is TGTGCCAGCAGTTACGAGACAGGGGAGAAATTCTTC.